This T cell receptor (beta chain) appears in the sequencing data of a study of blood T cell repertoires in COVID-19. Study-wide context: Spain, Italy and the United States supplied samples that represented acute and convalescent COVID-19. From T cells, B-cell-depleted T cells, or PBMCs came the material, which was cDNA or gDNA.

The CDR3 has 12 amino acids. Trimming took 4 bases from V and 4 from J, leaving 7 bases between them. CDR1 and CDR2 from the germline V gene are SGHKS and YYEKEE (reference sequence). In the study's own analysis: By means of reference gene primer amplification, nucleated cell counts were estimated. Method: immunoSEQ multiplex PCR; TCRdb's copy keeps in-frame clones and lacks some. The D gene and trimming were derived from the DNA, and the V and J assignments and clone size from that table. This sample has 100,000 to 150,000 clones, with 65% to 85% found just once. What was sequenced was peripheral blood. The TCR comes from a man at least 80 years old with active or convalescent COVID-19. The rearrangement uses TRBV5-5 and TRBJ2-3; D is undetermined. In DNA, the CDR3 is TGTGCCAGCAGCCCCTTTTCAGATACGCAGTATTTT. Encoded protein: CASSPFSDTQYF. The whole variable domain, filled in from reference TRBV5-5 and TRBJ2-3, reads DAGVTQSPTHLIKTRGQQVTLRCSPISGHKSVSWYQQVLGQGPQFIFQYYEKEERGRGNFPDRFSARQFPNYSSELNVNALLLGDSALYLCASSPFSDTQYFGPGTRLTVL.